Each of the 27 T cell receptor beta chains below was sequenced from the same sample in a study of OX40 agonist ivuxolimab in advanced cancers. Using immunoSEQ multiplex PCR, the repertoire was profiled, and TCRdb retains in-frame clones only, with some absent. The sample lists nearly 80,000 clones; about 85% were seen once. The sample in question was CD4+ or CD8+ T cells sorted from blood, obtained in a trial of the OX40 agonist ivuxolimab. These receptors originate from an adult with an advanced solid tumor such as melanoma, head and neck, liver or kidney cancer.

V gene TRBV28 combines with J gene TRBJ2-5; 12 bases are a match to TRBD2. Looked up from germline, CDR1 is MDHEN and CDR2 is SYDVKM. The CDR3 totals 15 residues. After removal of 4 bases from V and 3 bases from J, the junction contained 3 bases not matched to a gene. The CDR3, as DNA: TGTGCCAGCAGTTGGCCTAGCGGGAGGGAAGAGACCCAGTACTTC. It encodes CASSWPSGREETQYF.

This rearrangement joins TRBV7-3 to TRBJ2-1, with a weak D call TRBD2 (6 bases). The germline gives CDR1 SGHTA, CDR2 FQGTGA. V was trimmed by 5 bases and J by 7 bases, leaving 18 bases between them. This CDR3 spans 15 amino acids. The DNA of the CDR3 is TGTGCCAGCAGCAGCCTTGGCGGGATGGCAAATGAGCAGTTCTTC. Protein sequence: CASSSLGGMANEQFF. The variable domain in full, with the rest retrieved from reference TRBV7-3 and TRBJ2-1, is GAGVSQTPSNKVTEKGKYVELRCDPISGHTALYWYRQSLGQGPEFLIYFQGTGAADDSGLPNDRFFAVRPEGSVSTLKIQRTERGDSAVYLCASSSLGGMANEQFFGPGTRLTVL.

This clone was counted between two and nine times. The CDR3 region is CASSDRTGTRYGYTF. DNA of the CDR3: TGTGCCAGCTCAGACCGGACCGGGACCCGATATGGCTACACCTTC. The genes are TRBV18 and TRBJ1-2, with D maybe TRBD1 (5 bases). The germline V gene encodes CDR1 KGHSH and CDR2 LQKENI. V was cut by 5 bases and J by 5 bases, with 18 bases left in between. This CDR3 comprises 15 residues.

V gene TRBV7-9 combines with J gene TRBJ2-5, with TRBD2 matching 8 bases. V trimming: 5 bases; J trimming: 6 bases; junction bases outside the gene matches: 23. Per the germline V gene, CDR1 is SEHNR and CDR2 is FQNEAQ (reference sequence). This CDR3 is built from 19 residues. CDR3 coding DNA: TGTGCCAGCAGCCCCTGGTCAGGGTGGAGTAGCGGGGATGGGAAGACCCAGTACTTC. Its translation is CASSPWSGWSSGDGKTQYF.

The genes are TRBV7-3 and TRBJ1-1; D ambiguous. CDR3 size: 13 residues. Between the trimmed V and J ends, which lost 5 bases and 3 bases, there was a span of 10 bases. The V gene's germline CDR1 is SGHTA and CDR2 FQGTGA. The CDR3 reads CASSPRGDTEAFF. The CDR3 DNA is TGTGCCAGCAGCCCCCGTGGGGACACTGAAGCTTTCTTT.

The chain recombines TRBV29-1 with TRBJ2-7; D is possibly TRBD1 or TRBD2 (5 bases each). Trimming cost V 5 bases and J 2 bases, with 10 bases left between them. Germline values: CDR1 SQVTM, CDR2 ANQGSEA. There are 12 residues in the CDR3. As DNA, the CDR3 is TGCAGCGTTTCCTTGGGACCCTACGAGCAGTACTTC. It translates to CSVSLGPYEQYF.

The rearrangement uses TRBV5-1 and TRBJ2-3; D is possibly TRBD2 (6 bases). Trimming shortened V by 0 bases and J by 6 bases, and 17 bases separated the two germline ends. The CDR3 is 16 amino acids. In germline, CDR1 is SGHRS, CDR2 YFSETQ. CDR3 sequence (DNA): TGCGCCAGCAGCTTGGCCCTAGCGCCCCTGGGGGATACGCAGTATTTT. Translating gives CASSLALAPLGDTQYF.

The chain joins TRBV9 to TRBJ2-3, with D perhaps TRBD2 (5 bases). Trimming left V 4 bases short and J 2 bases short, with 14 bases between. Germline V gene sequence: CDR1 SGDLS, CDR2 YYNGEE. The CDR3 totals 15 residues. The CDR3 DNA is TGTGCCAGCAGCACTCAGGAGGAGTTCACAGATACGCAGTATTTT. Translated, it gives CASSTQEEFTDTQYF.

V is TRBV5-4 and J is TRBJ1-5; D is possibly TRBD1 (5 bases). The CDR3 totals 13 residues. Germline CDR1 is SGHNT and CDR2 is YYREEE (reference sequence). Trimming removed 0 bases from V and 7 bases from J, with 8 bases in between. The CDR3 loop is CASSLGDRQPQHF. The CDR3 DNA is TGTGCCAGCAGCTTGGGGGACCGGCAGCCCCAGCATTTT.

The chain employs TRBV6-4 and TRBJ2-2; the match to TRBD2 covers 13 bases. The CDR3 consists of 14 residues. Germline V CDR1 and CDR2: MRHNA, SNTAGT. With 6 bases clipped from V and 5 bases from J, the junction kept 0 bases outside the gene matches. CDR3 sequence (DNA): TGTGCCAGCAGGGGACTAGCGGGAACCGGGGAGCTGTTTTTT. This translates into CASRGLAGTGELFF.

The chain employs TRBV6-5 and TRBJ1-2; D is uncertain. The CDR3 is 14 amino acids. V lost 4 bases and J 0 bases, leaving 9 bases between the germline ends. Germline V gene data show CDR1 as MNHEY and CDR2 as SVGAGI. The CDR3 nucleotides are TGTGCCAGCAGTTCAGCAACATCTAACTATGGCTACACCTTC. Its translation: CASSSATSNYGYTF.

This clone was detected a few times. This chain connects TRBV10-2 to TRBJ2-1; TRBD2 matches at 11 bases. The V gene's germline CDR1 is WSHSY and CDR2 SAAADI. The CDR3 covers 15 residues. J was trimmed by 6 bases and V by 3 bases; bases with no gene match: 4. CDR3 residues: CASSDRLAGGNEQFF. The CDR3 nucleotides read TGCGCCAGCAGTGATCGTCTAGCGGGAGGCAATGAGCAGTTCTTC.

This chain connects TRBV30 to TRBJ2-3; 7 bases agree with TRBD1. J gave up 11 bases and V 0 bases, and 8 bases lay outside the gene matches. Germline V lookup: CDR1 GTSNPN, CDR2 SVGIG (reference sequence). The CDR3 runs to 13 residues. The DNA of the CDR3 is TGTGCCTGGAGTGTATTGGCAGGGGGATGGCAGTATTTT. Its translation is CAWSVLAGGWQYF.

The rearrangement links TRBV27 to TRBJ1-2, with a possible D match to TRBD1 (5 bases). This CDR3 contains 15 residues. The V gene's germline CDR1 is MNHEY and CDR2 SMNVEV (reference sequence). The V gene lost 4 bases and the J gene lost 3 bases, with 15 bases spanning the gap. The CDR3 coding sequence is TGTGCCAGCAGTTCAATCATTGCAGGGCACTATGGCTACACCTTC. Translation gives CASSSIIAGHYGYTF.

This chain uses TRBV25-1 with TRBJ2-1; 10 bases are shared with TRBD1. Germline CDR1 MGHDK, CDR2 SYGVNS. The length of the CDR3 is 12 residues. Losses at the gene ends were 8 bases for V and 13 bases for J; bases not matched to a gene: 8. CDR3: CASREDRGYQFF. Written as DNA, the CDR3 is TGTGCCAGCCGAGAGGACAGGGGGTACCAGTTCTTC.

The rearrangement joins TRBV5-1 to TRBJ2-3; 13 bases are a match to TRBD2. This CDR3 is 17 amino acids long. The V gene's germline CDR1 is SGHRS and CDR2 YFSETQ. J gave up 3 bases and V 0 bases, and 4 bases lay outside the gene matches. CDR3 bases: TGCGCCAGCAGCTTGGTCGGACTAGCGGGAGTGACAGATACGCAGTATTTT. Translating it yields CASSLVGLAGVTDTQYF.

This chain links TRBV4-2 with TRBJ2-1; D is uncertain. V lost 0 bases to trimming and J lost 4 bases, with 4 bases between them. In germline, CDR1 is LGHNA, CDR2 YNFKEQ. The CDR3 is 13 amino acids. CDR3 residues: CASSQDAYNEQFF. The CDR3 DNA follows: TGTGCCAGCAGCCAAGACGCTTACAATGAGCAGTTCTTC.

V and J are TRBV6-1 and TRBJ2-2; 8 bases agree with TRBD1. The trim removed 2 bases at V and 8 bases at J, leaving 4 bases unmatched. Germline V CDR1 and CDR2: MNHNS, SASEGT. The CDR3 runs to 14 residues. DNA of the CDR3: TGTGCCAGCAGTGAACAGGGGGCTTGGGGGGAGCTGTTTTTT. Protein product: CASSEQGAWGELFF.

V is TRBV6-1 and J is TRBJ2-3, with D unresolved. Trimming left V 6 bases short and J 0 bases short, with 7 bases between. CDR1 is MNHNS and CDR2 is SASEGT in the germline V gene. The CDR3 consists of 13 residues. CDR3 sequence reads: CASRTASTDTQYF. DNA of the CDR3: TGTGCCAGCAGGACGGCTAGCACAGATACGCAGTATTTT.

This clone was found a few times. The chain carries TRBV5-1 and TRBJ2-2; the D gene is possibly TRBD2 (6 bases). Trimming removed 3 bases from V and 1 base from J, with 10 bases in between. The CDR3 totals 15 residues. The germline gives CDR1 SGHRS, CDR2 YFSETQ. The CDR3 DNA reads TGCGCCAGCAGCTCCCAGGGACTGAACACCGGGGAGCTGTTTTTT. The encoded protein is CASSSQGLNTGELFF. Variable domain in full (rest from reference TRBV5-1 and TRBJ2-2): KAGVTQTPRYLIKTRGQQVTLSCSPISGHRSVSWYQQTPGQGLQFLFEYFSETQRNKGNFPGRFSGRQFSNSRSEMNVSTLELGDSALYLCASSSQGLNTGELFFGEGSRLTVL.

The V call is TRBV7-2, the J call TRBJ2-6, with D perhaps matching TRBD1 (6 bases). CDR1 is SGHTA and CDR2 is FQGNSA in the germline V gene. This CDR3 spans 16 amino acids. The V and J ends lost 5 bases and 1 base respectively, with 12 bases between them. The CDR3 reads CASSPRTVSGANVLTF. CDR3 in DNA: TGTGCCAGCAGCCCAAGGACAGTTTCTGGGGCCAACGTCCTGACTTTC.

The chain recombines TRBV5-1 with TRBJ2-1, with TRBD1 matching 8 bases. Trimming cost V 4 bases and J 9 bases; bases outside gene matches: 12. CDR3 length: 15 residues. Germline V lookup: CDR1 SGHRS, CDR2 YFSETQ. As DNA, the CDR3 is TGCGCCAGCAGCGTAGGCCCAGGGGGCACGAGTGAGCAGTTCTTC. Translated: CASSVGPGGTSEQFF. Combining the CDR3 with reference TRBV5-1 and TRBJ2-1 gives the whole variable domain KAGVTQTPRYLIKTRGQQVTLSCSPISGHRSVSWYQQTPGQGLQFLFEYFSETQRNKGNFPGRFSGRQFSNSRSEMNVSTLELGDSALYLCASSVGPGGTSEQFFGPGTRLTVL.

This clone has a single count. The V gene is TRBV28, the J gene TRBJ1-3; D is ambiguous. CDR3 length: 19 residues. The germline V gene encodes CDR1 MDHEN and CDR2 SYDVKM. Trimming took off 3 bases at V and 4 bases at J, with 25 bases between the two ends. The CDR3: CASSFSRVGYDILGNTIYF. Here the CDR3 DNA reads TGTGCCAGCAGTTTTTCCCGCGTAGGATACGACATCTTGGGAAACACCATATATTTT.

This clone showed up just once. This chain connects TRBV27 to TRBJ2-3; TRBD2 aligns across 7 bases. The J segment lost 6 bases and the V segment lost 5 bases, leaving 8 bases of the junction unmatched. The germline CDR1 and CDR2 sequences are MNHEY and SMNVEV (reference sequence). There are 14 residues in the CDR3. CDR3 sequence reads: CASSEGGPTDTQYF. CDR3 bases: TGTGCCAGCAGTGAGGGAGGGCCGACGGATACGCAGTATTTT.

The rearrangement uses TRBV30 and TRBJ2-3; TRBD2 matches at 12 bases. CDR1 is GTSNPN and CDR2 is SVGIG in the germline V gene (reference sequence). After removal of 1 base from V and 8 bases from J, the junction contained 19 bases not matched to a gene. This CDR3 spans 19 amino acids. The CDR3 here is CAWSGAHYLLAGGTSTQYF. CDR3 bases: TGTGCCTGGAGTGGCGCCCACTACCTACTAGCGGGAGGTACAAGTACGCAGTATTTT.

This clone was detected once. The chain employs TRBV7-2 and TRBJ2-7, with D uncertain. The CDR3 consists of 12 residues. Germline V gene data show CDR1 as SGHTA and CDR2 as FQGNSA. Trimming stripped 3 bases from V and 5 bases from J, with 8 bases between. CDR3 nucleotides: TGTGCCAGCAGCTTCTCTTTTGACGAGCAGTACTTC. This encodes CASSFSFDEQYF.

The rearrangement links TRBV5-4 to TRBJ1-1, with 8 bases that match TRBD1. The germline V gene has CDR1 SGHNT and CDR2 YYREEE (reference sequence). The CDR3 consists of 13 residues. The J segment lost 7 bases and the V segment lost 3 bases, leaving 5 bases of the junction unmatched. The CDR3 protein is CASSSAGGLEAFF. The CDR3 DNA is TGTGCCAGCAGCTCCGCAGGGGGCCTTGAAGCTTTCTTT.